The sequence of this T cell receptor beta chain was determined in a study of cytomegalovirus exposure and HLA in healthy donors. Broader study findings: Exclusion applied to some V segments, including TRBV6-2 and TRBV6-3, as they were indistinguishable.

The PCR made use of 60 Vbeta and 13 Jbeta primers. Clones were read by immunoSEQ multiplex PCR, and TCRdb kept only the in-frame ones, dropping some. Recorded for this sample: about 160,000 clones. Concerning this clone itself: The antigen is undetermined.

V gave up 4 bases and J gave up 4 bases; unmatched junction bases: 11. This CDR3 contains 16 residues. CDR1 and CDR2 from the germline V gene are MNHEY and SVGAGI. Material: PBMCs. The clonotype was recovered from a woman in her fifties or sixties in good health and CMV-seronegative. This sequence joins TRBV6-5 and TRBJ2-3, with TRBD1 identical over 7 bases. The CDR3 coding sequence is TGTGCCAGCAGTTTCGGGCTCGTCGGGACAGCAGATACGCAGTATTTT. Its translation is CASSFGLVGTADTQYF.